This TCR beta chain was documented in a study of blood T cell repertoires in COVID-19. Across the study: PBMCs, B-cell-depleted T cells, or T cells provided the cDNA or gDNA that made up the material.

Patients in Seattle were enrolled during active infection, then followed longitudinally. There are 13 residues in the CDR3. CDR1 and CDR2 (germline): MNHEY, SVGAGI. Deletions cut 7 bases from V and 2 bases from J, with 10 bases between. TCRdb's table, derived via immunoSEQ multiplex PCR, lists solely in-frame clones and lacks some. The profile shows under 100,000 clones, approximately 88% of them singletons. This clonotype originated in a man aged 55 to 70 with COVID-19, enrolled during active disease. This chain joins TRBV6-5 and TRBJ2-3; tentatively, D is TRBD1 (6 bases). Sequenced input: peripheral blood. The CDR3 nucleotides are TGTGCCAGCACCCGGACAGACACAGATACGCAGTATTTT. It yields the protein CASTRTDTDTQYF.